This TCR beta chain is drawn from a study of T cells in localized non-small cell lung cancer. Points from the study as a whole: Within adjacent lung there appeared a median 57 of the top 100 tumor clones. It was uninvolved adjacent lung that showed the highest T cell clonality, exceeding tumor. Because sequencing included only one region (of the tumor), heterogeneity remains possible.

Profiling relied on immunoSEQ multiplex PCR, and the TCRdb table lists in-frame clones only, not all of them. The table lists around 29,000 clones, around 93% of them singletons. CDR3 length: 14 residues. The germline V and J ends were trimmed by 1 base and 5 bases, with 9 bases remaining between them. Per germline, CDR1 LNHNV and CDR2 YYDKDF (reference sequence). As for this clone: Its antigen remains unidentified.

The receptor comes from a woman aged 35-75 years with stage III lung adenocarcinoma. The sample consisted of peripheral blood mononuclear cells, taken before any cancer treatment. The rearrangement links TRBV15 to TRBJ1-5, with a possible D match to TRBD1 (5 bases). CDR3 residues: CATSRAGGYQPQHF. CDR3 sequence (DNA): TGTGCCACCAGCAGAGCTGGGGGGTATCAGCCCCAGCATTTT.